A selection of T cell receptor beta chains follows, all from one sample in a study of CXCR3-negative and CXCR3-positive naive CD8 T cells. TCRdb processed the 5' RACE reads again and assigns one entry to each CDR3 protein, with no DNA. The sample table includes tens of thousands of distinct CDR3 sequences. Sequencing was done on a sample of naive CXCR3+ CD8+ T cells from blood. These receptors were collected from a human donor in good health. Some clones in this sample may be carry-over from other donors' samples. Each CDR3 is given with its conserved first and last residue. The order of the fields is V gene, J gene, CDR3 protein.

v_gene: TRBV27
j_gene: TRBJ2-7
CDR3aa: CASSFLGQGGVEQYF

v_gene: TRBV29-1
j_gene: TRBJ1-2
CDR3aa: CSVDLGGLTNGYTF

v_gene: TRBV4-1
j_gene: TRBJ2-2
CDR3aa: CASSQGETGELFF

v_gene: TRBV28
j_gene: TRBJ2-4
CDR3aa: CASSLGFKNIQYF

v_gene: TRBV4-1
j_gene: TRBJ2-1
CDR3aa: CASSQVTSGTYNEQFF

v_gene: TRBV28
j_gene: TRBJ2-7
CDR3aa: CASSFSPILEQYF

v_gene: TRBV7-2
j_gene: TRBJ2-3
CDR3aa: CASTLTDTQYF

v_gene: TRBV28
j_gene: TRBJ2-6
CDR3aa: CASSLGATGANVLTF

v_gene: TRBV29-1
j_gene: TRBJ2-1
CDR3aa: CSVEGLGGYNEQFF

v_gene: TRBV14
j_gene: TRBJ2-1
CDR3aa: CASSQDWASGGFDDEQFF